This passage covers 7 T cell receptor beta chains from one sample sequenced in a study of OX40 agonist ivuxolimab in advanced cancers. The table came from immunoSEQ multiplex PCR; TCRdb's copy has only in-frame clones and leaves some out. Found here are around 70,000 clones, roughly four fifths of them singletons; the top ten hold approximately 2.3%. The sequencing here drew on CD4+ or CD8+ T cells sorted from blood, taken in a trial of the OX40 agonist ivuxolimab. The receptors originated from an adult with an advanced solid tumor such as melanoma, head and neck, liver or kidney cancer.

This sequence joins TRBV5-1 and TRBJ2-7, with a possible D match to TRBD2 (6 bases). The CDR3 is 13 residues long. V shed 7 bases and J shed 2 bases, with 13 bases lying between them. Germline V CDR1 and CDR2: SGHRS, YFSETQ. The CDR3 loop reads CASPGLKTYEQYF. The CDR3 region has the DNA TGCGCCAGCCCGGGACTGAAAACCTACGAGCAGTACTTC.

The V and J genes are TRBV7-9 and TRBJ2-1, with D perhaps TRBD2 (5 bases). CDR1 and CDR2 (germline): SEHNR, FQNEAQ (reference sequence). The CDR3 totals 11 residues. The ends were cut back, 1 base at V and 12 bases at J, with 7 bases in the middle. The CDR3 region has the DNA TGTGCCAGCAGCTTAGAAGGGAGGCAGTTCTTC. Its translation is CASSLEGRQFF.

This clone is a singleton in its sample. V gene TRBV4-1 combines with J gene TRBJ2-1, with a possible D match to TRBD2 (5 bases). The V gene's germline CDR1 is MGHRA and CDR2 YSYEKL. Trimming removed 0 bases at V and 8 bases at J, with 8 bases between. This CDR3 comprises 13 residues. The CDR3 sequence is CASSQERVHEQFF. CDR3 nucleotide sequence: TGCGCCAGCAGCCAAGAGAGGGTACATGAGCAGTTCTTC.

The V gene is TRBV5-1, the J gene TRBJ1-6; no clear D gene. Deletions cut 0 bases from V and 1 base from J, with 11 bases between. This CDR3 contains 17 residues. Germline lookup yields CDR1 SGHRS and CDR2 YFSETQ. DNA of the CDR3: TGCGCCAGCAGCTTGGAAGGAGGTTGGTCCTATAATTCACCCCTCCACTTT. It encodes CASSLEGGWSYNSPLHF.

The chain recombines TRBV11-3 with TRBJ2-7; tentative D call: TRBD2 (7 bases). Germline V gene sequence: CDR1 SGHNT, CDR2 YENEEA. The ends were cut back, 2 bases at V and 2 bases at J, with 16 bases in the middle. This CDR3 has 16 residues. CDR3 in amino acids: CASSLKSGGVTYEQYF. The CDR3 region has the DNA TGTGCCAGCAGCTTAAAATCGGGGGGCGTTACCTACGAGCAGTACTTC.

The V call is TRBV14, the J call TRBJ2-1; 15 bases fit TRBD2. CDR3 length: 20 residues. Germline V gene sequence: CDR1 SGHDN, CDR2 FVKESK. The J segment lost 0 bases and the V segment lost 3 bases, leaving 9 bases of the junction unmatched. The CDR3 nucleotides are TGTGCCAGCAGCCAGTATAGGGGACTAGCGGGAGGTAACTCCTACAATGAGCAGTTCTTC. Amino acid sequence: CASSQYRGLAGGNSYNEQFF.

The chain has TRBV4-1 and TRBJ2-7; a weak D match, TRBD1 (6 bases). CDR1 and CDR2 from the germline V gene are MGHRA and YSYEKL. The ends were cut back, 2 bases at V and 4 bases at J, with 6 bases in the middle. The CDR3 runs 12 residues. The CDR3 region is CASSQTGYEQYF. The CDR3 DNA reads TGCGCCAGCAGCCAAACAGGGTACGAGCAGTACTTC.